These T cell receptor beta chains were read from a single sample in a study of cytomegalovirus exposure and HLA in healthy donors. Assay: immunoSEQ multiplex PCR; the TCRdb copy retains only in-frame clones and omits some. The table has some 67,000 clones, about 94% seen once. Sequenced sample: PBMCs. These receptors were obtained from a woman aged 18-29 years in good health and CMV-seronegative. The CDR3 runs from the conserved cysteine through the conserved F or W. Each record gives: CDR3 length, V gene, J gene, CDR3 protein.

>14|TRBV7-7|TRBJ2-5
CASSLDGSQETQYF
>15|TRBV11-2|TRBJ1-2
CASSPPPGQGEGYTF
>13|TRBV7-8|TRBJ1-4
CASSPGTGGKLFF
>15|TRBV7-3|TRBJ2-1
CASSSQGGSGNEQFF
>15|TRBV28|TRBJ1-5
CASSRRGLGNQPQHF
>14|TRBV11-2|TRBJ2-1
CASTPGLASGAQFF
>15|TRBV11-2|TRBJ1-1
CASSRSGALGTEAFF
>14|TRBV5-4|TRBJ2-7
CASSTRQGAYEQYF
>16|TRBV14|TRBJ2-1
CASSQVSGLAGVEQFF
>13|TRBV30|TRBJ2-5
CAWSSTAQETQYF
>14|TRBV19|TRBJ1-1
CASSRTGRNTEAFF
>14|TRBV27|TRBJ1-5
CASSLSGLKQPQHF
>14|TRBV28|TRBJ1-4
CASIRRVWDEKLFF
>15|TRBV18|TRBJ1-6
CASSRSSDSGSPLHF
>14|TRBV2|TRBJ2-1
CASSAGTGIGEQFF
>13|TRBV28|TRBJ1-2
CASNPEDRLGYTF
>14|TRBV7-2|TRBJ2-7
CASSPDERPVEQYF
>15|TRBV9|TRBJ1-2
CASSGPQGIQGGYTF
>14|TRBV5-6|TRBJ2-7
CASSLGEQGYEQYF
>17|TRBV30|TRBJ2-6
CAWRGLAQRSGANVLTF